A single sample is the source of the 27 T cell receptor beta chains below, sequenced in a study of CD8 T cells in Susac syndrome. An input of 0.5 to 1 ug of RNA was subjected to reverse transcription using random hexamers. TCRdb used MiXCR to reprocess the immunoSEQ multiplex PCR reads, holding one entry per CDR3 protein. The sample carries around 110,000 distinct CDR3 sequences, over 90% recorded once. Sample: CD4+ T cells from PBMCs. The source is a human donor with Susac syndrome.

This rearrangement joins TRBV2 to TRBJ2-3; a weak D match, TRBD2 (6 bases). With 7 bases removed from V and 5 bases from J, the gap between germline ends came to 16 bases. CDR1 and CDR2 from the germline V gene are SNHLY and FYNNEI. This CDR3 is 14 amino acids long. The CDR3 spells CASIFGRVGDTQYF. CDR3 sequence (DNA): TGTGCCAGCATTTTCGGGAGAGTTGGAGATACGCAGTATTTT.

This sequence joins TRBV5-1 and TRBJ2-5; 7 bases are shared with TRBD1. CDR3 length: 18 amino acids. Germline CDR1 reads SGHRS; CDR2 reads YFSETQ. With 0 bases clipped from V and 5 bases from J, the junction kept 16 bases outside the gene matches. The CDR3 protein is CASSLAGAGGVFRETQYF. DNA of the CDR3: TGCGCCAGCAGCTTGGCCGGGGCAGGGGGAGTTTTTCGGGAGACCCAGTACTTC.

The J gene is TRBJ2-7, the V gene TRBV7-3; 7 nucleotides match TRBD2. The CDR3 consists of 15 residues. CDR1 is SGHTA and CDR2 is FQGTGA in the germline V gene. The junction had 13 bases not matched to a gene; V was cut back by 5 bases and J by 6 bases. Here the CDR3 DNA reads TGTGCCAGCAGCCCTAGGGCGGGAGAGGCCGCCGAGCAGTACTTC. It yields the protein CASSPRAGEAAEQYF.

The gene calls are TRBV7-2 and TRBJ1-1; D not resolved. Germline V gene lookup returns CDR1 SGHTA and CDR2 FQGNSA. The CDR3 covers 13 residues. Trimming left V 3 bases short and J 4 bases short, with 9 bases between. This chain's CDR3 is CASSFDGGTEAFF. CDR3 nucleotide sequence: TGTGCCAGCAGCTTCGACGGAGGCACTGAAGCTTTCTTT.

J is TRBJ2-7 and V is TRBV12-3 or TRBV12-4; D is possibly TRBD1 (5 bases). V was shortened by 7 bases and J by 0 bases, with 13 bases between the two germline ends. This CDR3 spans 14 amino acids. The CDR3 region is CASTPTVSSYEQYF. Here the CDR3 DNA reads TGTGCCAGCACCCCGACAGTAAGCTCCTACGAGCAGTACTTC.

V usage is TRBV12-3 or TRBV12-4 and J usage is TRBJ2-7, with D hard to call. The CDR3 is 12 residues long. V dropped 2 bases and J dropped 7 bases, with 9 bases sitting between them. In nucleotides, the CDR3 is TGTGCCAGCAGTTTACTCGATCTGGAGCAGTACTTC. Its protein is CASSLLDLEQYF.

V gene TRBV12-3 or TRBV12-4 combines with J gene TRBJ1-1, with 8 bases aligning to TRBD1. The CDR3 has 14 amino acids. The V and J ends lost 5 bases and 4 bases, in that order; junction bases with no gene match: 6. The CDR3 bases are TGTGCCAGCAGTCACAAAACAGGGGGCACTGAAGCTTTCTTT. This encodes CASSHKTGGTEAFF.

The rearrangement links TRBV4-3 to TRBJ2-1, with 7 positions matching TRBD1. The CDR3 totals 13 residues. The V gene end was trimmed by 0 bases and the J gene end by 15 bases; junction bases not matched to a gene: 8. Germline V gives CDR1 LGHNA, CDR2 YSLEER. The CDR3 coding sequence is TGCGCCAGCAGCCAAGAAAGGGACAGATACACGTTCTTC. Translated, it gives CASSQERDRYTFF.

The rearrangement links TRBV30 to TRBJ2-3, with a weak D call TRBD2 (6 bases). This CDR3 comprises 14 residues. Germline V gene sequence: CDR1 GTSNPN, CDR2 SVGIG (reference sequence). The V and J ends lost 3 bases and 2 bases respectively, with 12 bases between them. The CDR3 nucleotides read TGTGCCTGGAGCCGCCGCGGGACCACAGATACGCAGTATTTT. Protein sequence: CAWSRRGTTDTQYF.

In its sample, this clonotype was seen a few times. The gene calls are TRBV12-3 or TRBV12-4 and TRBJ1-1; the D gene is possibly TRBD1 (5 bases). The V end lost 8 bases, the J end lost 0 bases, and 13 bases lay between the germline ends. The CDR3 sequence is 14 residues long. The CDR3 DNA is TGTGCCAGCTCACCAGGGCAGATGAACACTGAAGCTTTCTTT. This encodes CASSPGQMNTEAFF.

About this clonotype itself: Compared with germline, one end of the junction differs, possibly owing to a read error. The V and J genes are TRBV2 and TRBJ2-7; 7 bases are shared with TRBD2. Germline V gene lookup returns CDR1 SNHLY and CDR2 FYNNEI. The CDR3 totals 14 residues. DNA for the CDR3: TGTGCCAACAGTGAAGCGGGGATCGGGAACGAGCAGTACTTC. Translated: CANSEAGIGNEQYF.

In its sample, this clonotype was seen once. J is TRBJ2-1 and V is TRBV20-1; 11 bases align to TRBD2. The CDR3 has 14 amino acids. Germline V gives CDR1 DFQATT, CDR2 SNEGSKA (reference sequence). The V segment lost 3 bases and the J segment 8 bases; nucleotides outside the gene matches: 6. CDR3 in DNA: TGCAGTGCTAGTGGGACTAGCGGTTACGATGAGCAGTTCTTC. Its protein product is CSASGTSGYDEQFF.

The gene calls are TRBV6-6 and TRBJ2-5; unclear D gene. The germline CDR1 and CDR2 sequences are MNHNY and SVGAGI (reference sequence). This CDR3 region has 11 residues. V was clipped by 8 bases and J by 9 bases, with 13 bases between them. Written as DNA, the CDR3 is TGTGCCAGCGGCTATCCTTGGGCCCAGTACTTC. Translation: CASGYPWAQYF.

The table lists this clonotype with a count of one. The chain has TRBV30 and TRBJ2-1; TRBD2 aligns across 16 bases. This CDR3 is 16 amino acids long. J gave up 7 bases and V 3 bases, and 6 bases lay outside the gene matches. Germline V gene sequence: CDR1 GTSNPN, CDR2 SVGIG (reference sequence). The CDR3 sequence is CAWSPGLAGGGNEQFF. The CDR3 DNA reads TGTGCCTGGAGCCCGGGACTAGCGGGAGGGGGGAATGAGCAGTTCTTC.

The CDR3 region is CASSPGRLNSYGYTF. CDR3 DNA sequence: TGTGCCAGCAGCCCGGGACGACTAAATAGCTATGGCTACACCTTC. The V gene is TRBV7-3, the J gene TRBJ1-2, with D possibly being TRBD1 (5 bases). Germline V gene sequence: CDR1 SGHTA, CDR2 FQGTGA. This CDR3 has 15 amino acids. V was trimmed by 5 bases and J by 4 bases, leaving 17 bases between them.

The chain couples TRBV5-6 to TRBJ2-1; D is possibly TRBD1 (7 bases). This CDR3 is 15 amino acids long. V was cut by 1 base and J by 6 bases, with 14 bases left in between. Germline CDR1 SGHDT, CDR2 YYEEEE. CDR3 residues: CASSLIGQGGNEQFF. CDR3 DNA sequence: TGTGCCAGCAGCTTGATCGGTCAGGGGGGCAATGAGCAGTTCTTC. Full variable domain (remainder filled in from reference TRBV5-6 and TRBJ2-1): DAGVTQSPTHLIKTRGQQVTLRCSPKSGHDTVSWYQQALGQGPQFIFQYYEEEERQRGNFPDRFSGHQFPNYSSELNVNALLLGDSALYLCASSLIGQGGNEQFFGPGTRLTVL.

The chain carries TRBV27 and TRBJ2-7; possibly TRBD1 for D (5 bases). The germline gives CDR1 MNHEY, CDR2 SMNVEV (reference sequence). The V gene lost 5 bases and the J gene lost 5 bases, with 13 bases spanning the gap. The CDR3 extends over 13 amino acids. CDR3 in DNA: TGTGCCAGCAGTCCACTCAGGGTACACGAGCAGTACTTC. This gives the protein CASSPLRVHEQYF.

V and J are TRBV25-1 and TRBJ2-3, with D tentatively TRBD1 (6 bases). Germline V lookup: CDR1 MGHDK, CDR2 SYGVNS. V dropped 6 bases and J dropped 4 bases, with 11 bases sitting between them. This CDR3 region has 13 residues. The CDR3 sequence is CASSLQGADTQYF. The CDR3 DNA reads as TGTGCCAGCAGCTTACAGGGCGCAGATACGCAGTATTTT.

V gene TRBV9 combines with J gene TRBJ2-1; maybe TRBD1 (5 bases). Germline V CDR1 and CDR2: SGDLS, YYNGEE. CDR3 size: 15 residues. Trimming cost V 1 base and J 8 bases, with 16 bases left between them. DNA for the CDR3: TGTGCCAGCAGCGTACGCGCCAAGGGGATCGATGAGCAGTTCTTC. It is translated as CASSVRAKGIDEQFF.

The chain carries TRBV28 and TRBJ2-7; D could derive from TRBD1 or TRBD2 (7 bases each). The germline CDR1 and CDR2 sequences are MDHEN and SYDVKM. This CDR3 is 15 amino acids long. Trimming left V 6 bases short and J 0 bases short, with 15 bases between. CDR3 coding DNA: TGTGCCAGCAGCCCAGGGGGGACTAACTCCTACGAGCAGTACTTC. It codes for CASSPGGTNSYEQYF. Full variable domain (rest looked up from reference TRBV28 and TRBJ2-7): DVKVTQSSRYLVKRTGEKVFLECVQDMDHENMFWYRQDPGLGLRLIYFSYDVKMKEKGDIPEGYSVSREKKERFSLILESASTNQTSMYLCASSPGGTNSYEQYFGPGTRLTVT.

The genes are TRBV15 and TRBJ2-5; 14 bases match TRBD2. The CDR3 has 17 amino acids. Germline CDR1 and CDR2: LNHNV and YYDKDF (reference sequence). J gave up 1 base and V 1 base, and 2 bases lay outside the gene matches. CDR3 in DNA: TGTGCCACCAGCAGAGCGACTAGCGGGAGGGCCCAAGAGACCCAGTACTTC. Translating gives CATSRATSGRAQETQYF.

The CDR3 sequence: CASSRGSGTSGKRTQYF. The CDR3 DNA reads TGCGCCAGCAGCCGGGGTTCTGGGACTAGCGGGAAACGTACGCAGTATTTT. The V and J genes are TRBV4-1 and TRBJ2-3; 13 bases align to TRBD2. Germline V gene lookup returns CDR1 MGHRA and CDR2 YSYEKL. CDR3 size: 17 residues. The V segment lost 4 bases and the J segment 8 bases; nucleotides outside the gene matches: 12.

V and J are TRBV4-1 and TRBJ1-4; 7 bases agree with TRBD1. This CDR3 comprises 16 residues. Looked up from germline, CDR1 is MGHRA and CDR2 is YSYEKL. V lost 4 bases to trimming and J lost 4 bases; unmatched junction nucleotides: 9. The CDR3 is CASSPADRDLNEKLFF. The CDR3 nucleotides read TGCGCCAGCAGCCCCGCCGACAGGGACCTTAATGAAAAACTGTTTTTT.

The V gene is TRBV12-3 or TRBV12-4, the J gene TRBJ2-7; D tentatively reads TRBD1 or TRBD2 (5 bases each). Trimming shortened V by 3 bases and J by 8 bases, and 11 bases separated the two germline ends. The CDR3 has 12 amino acids. CDR3 sequence: CASSFGDRQQYF. Here the CDR3 DNA reads TGTGCCAGCAGTTTTGGGGACCGTCAGCAGTACTTC.

This chain links TRBV4-2 with TRBJ2-7; maybe TRBD2 (5 bases). CDR1 is LGHNA and CDR2 is YNFKEQ in the germline V gene. Trimming stripped 1 base from V and 2 bases from J, with 15 bases between. The CDR3 has 16 amino acids. The CDR3 spells CASSQVERTGTYEQYF. The DNA of the CDR3 is TGTGCCAGCAGCCAAGTAGAACGGACGGGAACCTACGAGCAGTACTTC.

The V call is TRBV6-5, the J call TRBJ1-3; 8 bases fit TRBD1. J was trimmed by 4 bases and V by 5 bases; bases with no gene match: 4. Looked up from germline, CDR1 is MNHEY and CDR2 is SVGAGI. This CDR3 has 14 amino acids. CDR3 nucleotides: TGTGCCAGCAGTCGACAGGGGATCGGAAACACCATATATTTT. It translates to CASSRQGIGNTIYF.

The chain carries TRBV10-2 and TRBJ2-5; tentatively, D is TRBD2 (6 bases). CDR3 length equals 13 residues. From germline, CDR1 is WSHSY and CDR2 SAAADI. The ends were cut back, 7 bases at V and 5 bases at J, with 14 bases in the middle. This chain's CDR3 is CASKGSGSETQYF. CDR3 bases: TGCGCCAGCAAGGGTAGCGGATCTGAGACCCAGTACTTC.